Given below is one TCR beta chain in context. The CDR3 runs to 15 residues. The trim removed 3 bases at V and 5 bases at J, leaving 3 bases unmatched. CDR1 and CDR2 (germline): KGHDR, SFDVKD. This entry belongs to a study of control samples from healthy donors and cancer patients. Measured with immunoSEQ multiplex PCR; TCRdb has only the in-frame clones, and not every one. The repertoire has about 130,000 clones, roughly 84% of them found once; the top ten carry about 1.8%. The sequenced sample was blood. This sequence was found in a man aged 18 to 35 in good health. The chain employs TRBV24-1 and TRBJ1-5, with 10 bases identical to TRBD1. Here the CDR3 reads CATSDTGTGDQPQHF. CDR3 DNA sequence: TGTGCCACCAGTGATACCGGGACAGGGGATCAGCCCCAGCATTTT.